This TCR beta chain was profiled in a study of beta chain features in type 1 diabetes. Study results and limitations: A closer apparent resemblance between naive, central memory and Treg TCRB repertoires was seen in patients than in healthy donors. In patients and controls equally, PCR might favor templates that are shorter. Among all four CD4+ subsets, Type 1 diabetes patients had TCRB CDR3s that were moderately but significantly shorter.

Of note for this clone: Its antigen is currently unknown.

Expressed TCRB transcripts were sequenced, since all the RNA that had been isolated was reverse transcribed. TCRdb keeps only in-frame clones here, not all; method: immunoSEQ multiplex PCR. The data show about 340,000 clones, around 9.3% seen once. This clonotype was sampled from a man aged 25 to 45 with type 1 diabetes. What was sequenced was central memory CD4+ T cells from blood.

CDR3 nucleotides: TGCAGCGTTGCGGATTTGGACAGCCGCTCTACGCAGTATTTT. Translation: CSVADLDSRSTQYF. V is TRBV29-1 and J is TRBJ2-3; D is perhaps TRBD1 (6 bases). The CDR3 has 14 residues. V lost 4 bases, J lost 8 bases, and 19 bases lay in between. Germline V gene data show CDR1 as SQVTM and CDR2 as ANQGSEA.